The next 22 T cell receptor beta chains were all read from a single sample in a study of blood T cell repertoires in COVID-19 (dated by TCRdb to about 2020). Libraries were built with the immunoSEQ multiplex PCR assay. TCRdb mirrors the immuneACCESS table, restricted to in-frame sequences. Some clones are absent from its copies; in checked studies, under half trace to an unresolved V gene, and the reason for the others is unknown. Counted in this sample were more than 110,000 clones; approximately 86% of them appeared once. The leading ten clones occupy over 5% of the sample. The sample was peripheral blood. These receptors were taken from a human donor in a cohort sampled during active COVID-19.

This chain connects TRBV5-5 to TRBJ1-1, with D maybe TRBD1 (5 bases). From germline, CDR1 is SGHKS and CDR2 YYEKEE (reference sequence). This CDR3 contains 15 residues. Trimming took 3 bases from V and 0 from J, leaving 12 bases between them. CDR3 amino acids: CASSYRTAVNTEAFF. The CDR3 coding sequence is TGTGCCAGCAGCTACAGGACGGCCGTGAACACTGAAGCTTTCTTT. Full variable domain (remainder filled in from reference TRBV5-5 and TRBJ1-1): DAGVTQSPTHLIKTRGQQVTLRCSPISGHKSVSWYQQVLGQGPQFIFQYYEKEERGRGNFPDRFSARQFPNYSSELNVNALLLGDSALYLCASSYRTAVNTEAFFGQGTRLTVV.

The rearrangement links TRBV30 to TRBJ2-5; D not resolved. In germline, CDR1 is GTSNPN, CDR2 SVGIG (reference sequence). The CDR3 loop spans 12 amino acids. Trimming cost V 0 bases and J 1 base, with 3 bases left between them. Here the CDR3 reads CAWSVFQETQYF. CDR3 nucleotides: TGTGCCTGGAGTGTCTTCCAAGAGACCCAGTACTTC.

The CDR3 sequence is CASSHTFGTGGSPLHF. CDR3 DNA: TGTGCCAGCAGCCACACATTCGGGACAGGGGGTTCACCCCTCCACTTT. The chain recombines TRBV5-8 with TRBJ1-6; TRBD1 aligns across 11 bases. CDR1 and CDR2 from the germline V gene are SGHTS and YDEGEE. J was trimmed by 9 bases and V by 4 bases; bases with no gene match: 9. This CDR3 has 16 amino acids.

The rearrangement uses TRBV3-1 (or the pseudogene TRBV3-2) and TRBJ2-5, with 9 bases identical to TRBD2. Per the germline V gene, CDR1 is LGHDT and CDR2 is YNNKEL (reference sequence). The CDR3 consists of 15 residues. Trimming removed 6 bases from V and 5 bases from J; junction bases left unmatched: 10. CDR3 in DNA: TGTGCCAGCAGGCAGCGGGGGGCTCGGCGGGAGACCCAGTACTTC. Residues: CASRQRGARRETQYF.

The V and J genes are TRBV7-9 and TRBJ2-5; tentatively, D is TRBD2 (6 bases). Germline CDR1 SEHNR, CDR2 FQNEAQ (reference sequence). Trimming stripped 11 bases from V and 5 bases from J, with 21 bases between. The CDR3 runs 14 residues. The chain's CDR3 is CAGARLERDETQYF. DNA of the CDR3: TGTGCCGGCGCTAGACTAGAAAGAGACGAGACCCAGTACTTC.

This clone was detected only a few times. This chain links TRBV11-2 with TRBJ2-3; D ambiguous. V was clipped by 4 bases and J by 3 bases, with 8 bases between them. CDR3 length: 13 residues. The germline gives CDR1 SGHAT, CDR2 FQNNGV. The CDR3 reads CASSSGRTDTQYF. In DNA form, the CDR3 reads TGTGCCAGCAGCTCTGGCAGGACAGATACGCAGTATTTT.

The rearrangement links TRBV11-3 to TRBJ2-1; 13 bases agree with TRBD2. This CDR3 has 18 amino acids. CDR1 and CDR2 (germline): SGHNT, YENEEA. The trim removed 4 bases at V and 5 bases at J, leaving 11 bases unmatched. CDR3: CASSSPSGLAGVHNEQFF. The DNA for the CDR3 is TGTGCCAGCAGCTCCCCCTCCGGACTAGCGGGGGTACACAATGAGCAGTTCTTC.

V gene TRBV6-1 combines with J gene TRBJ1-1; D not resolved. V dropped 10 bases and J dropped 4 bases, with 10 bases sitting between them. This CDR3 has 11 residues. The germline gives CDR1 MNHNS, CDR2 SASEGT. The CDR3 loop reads CATLGGTEAFF. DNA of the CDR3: TGTGCCACCTTAGGCGGCACTGAAGCTTTCTTT.

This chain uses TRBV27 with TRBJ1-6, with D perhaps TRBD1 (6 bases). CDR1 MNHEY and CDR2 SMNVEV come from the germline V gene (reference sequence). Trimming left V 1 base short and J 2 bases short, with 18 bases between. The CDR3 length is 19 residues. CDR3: CASSLLGGRPRAYNSPLHF. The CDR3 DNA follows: TGTGCCAGCAGTTTATTGGGGGGGCGTCCAAGAGCCTATAATTCACCCCTCCACTTT.

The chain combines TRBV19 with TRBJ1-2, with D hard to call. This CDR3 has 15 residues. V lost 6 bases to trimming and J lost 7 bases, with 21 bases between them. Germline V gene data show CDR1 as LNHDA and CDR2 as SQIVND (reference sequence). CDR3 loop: CASSFLPRGSAGYTF. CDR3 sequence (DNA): TGTGCCAGTAGCTTCCTACCCCGCGGGAGTGCTGGCTACACCTTC.

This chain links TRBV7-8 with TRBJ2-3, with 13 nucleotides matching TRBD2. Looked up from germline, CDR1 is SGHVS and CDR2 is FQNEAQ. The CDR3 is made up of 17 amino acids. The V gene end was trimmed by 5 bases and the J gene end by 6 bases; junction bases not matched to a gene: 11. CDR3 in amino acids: CASSHRTSGGPRDTQYF. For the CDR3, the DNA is TGTGCCAGCAGCCACCGGACTAGCGGGGGACCGCGGGATACGCAGTATTTT.

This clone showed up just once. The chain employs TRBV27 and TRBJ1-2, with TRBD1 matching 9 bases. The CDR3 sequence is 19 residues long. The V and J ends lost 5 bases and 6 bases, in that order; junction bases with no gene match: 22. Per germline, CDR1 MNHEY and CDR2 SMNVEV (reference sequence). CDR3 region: CASSPDPPSRQGVGDGYTF. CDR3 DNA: TGTGCCAGCAGTCCTGATCCCCCGAGTAGACAGGGGGTGGGGGATGGCTACACCTTC.

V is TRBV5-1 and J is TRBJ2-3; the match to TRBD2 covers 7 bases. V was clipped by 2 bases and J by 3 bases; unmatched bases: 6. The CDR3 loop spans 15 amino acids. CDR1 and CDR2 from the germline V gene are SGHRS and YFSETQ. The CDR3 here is CASSLGAGITDTQYF. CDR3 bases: TGCGCCAGCAGCTTAGGAGCGGGGATAACAGATACGCAGTATTTT.

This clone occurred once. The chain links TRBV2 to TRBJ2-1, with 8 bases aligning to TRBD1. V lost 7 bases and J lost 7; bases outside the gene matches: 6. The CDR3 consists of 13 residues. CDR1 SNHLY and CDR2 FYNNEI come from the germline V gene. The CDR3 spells CASKQGGGNEQFF. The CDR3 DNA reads TGTGCCAGCAAACAGGGGGGCGGGAATGAGCAGTTCTTC.

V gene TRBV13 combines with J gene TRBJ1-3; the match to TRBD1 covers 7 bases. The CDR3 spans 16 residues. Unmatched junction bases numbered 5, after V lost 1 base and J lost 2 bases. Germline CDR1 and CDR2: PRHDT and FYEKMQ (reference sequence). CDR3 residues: CASSLDAGGTGNTIYF. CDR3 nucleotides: TGTGCCAGCAGCTTAGATGCAGGGGGTACTGGAAACACCATATATTTT.

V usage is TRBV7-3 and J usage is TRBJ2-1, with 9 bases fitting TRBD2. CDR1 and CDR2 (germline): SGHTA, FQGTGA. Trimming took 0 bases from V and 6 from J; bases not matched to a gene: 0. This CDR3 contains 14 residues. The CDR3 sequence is CASSLTSGSNEQFF. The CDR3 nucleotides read TGTGCCAGCAGCTTAACTAGCGGGAGCAATGAGCAGTTCTTC.

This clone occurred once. This CDR3 reads CASSYRENTIYF. In nucleotides, the CDR3 is TGTGCCAGCTCGTACAGGGAAAACACCATATATTTT. This chain joins TRBV18 and TRBJ1-3; a possible D gene is TRBD1 (6 bases). V lost 6 bases and J 6 bases, leaving 9 bases between the germline ends. Germline lookup yields CDR1 KGHSH and CDR2 LQKENI. This CDR3 has 12 residues.

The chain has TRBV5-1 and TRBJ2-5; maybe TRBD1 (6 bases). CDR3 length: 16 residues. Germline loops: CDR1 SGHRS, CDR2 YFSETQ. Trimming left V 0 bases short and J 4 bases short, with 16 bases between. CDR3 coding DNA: TGCGCCAGCAGCTTGGAAACTGCAGGGGCAGGAGAGACCCAGTACTTC. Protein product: CASSLETAGAGETQYF.

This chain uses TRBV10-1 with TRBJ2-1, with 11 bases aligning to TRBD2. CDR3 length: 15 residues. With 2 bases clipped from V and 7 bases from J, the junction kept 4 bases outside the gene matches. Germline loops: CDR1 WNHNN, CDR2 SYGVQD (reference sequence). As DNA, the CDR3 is TGCGCCAGCAGTGAGGAGGTAGCGGGAGGGAATGAGCAGTTCTTC. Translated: CASSEEVAGGNEQFF.

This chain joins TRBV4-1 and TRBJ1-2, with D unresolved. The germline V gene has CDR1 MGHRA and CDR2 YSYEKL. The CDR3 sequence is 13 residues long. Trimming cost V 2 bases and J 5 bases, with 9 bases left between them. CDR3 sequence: CASSQWTGYGYTF. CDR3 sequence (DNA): TGCGCCAGCAGCCAATGGACTGGATATGGCTACACCTTC.

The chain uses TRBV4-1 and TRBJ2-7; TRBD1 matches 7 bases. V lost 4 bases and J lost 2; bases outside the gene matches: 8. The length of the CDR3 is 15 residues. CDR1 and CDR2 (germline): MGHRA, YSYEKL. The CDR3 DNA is TGCGCCAGCAGCCGACCGGGACAGAAAACCTACGAGCAGTACTTC. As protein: CASSRPGQKTYEQYF.

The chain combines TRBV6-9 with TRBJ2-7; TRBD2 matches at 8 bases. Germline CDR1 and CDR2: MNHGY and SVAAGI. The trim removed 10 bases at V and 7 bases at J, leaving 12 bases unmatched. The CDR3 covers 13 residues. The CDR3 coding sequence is TGTGCCATCGGACTAGCAAGTTTTGGGGAGCAGTACTTC. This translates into CAIGLASFGEQYF.